Below, 31 T cell receptor beta chains from the same sample are listed, as sequenced in a study of tumor-infiltrating lymphocytes in primary liver carcinoma. Starting from 500 ng of total RNA, TCR beta cDNA was produced with a primer in the constant region. Researchers made the TCR beta libraries by running three nested multiplex PCR rounds with slightly modified ARM-PCR. Amplification in the first two PCR rounds was performed using TRBV1-TRBV30 forward primers and a C-beta reverse primer for approximately 10 cycles each. TCRdb called the multiplex PCR reads again in MiXCR, with one record for every CDR3 protein. The sample has around 210,000 distinct CDR3 sequences, about two thirds seen once; the top ten hold around 7.1%. Blood RNA was derived from unsorted whole blood, and germline DNA was extracted too. The specimen was peripheral blood. These receptors were collected from a woman aged 55-75 years with primary liver carcinoma and hepatitis B virus infection.

On this clonotype: Given the absence of the conserved phenylalanine or tryptophan at the CDR3 end, a read error is likely. The genes are TRBV30 and TRBJ1-3; D call uncertain. Trimming pared 3 bases from V and 3 bases from J, leaving 6 bases between. CDR1 is GTSNPN, CDR2 SVGIG, per germline (reference sequence). The CDR3 runs 12 residues. This chain's CDR3 is CAWSAGGNTIYS. CDR3 bases: TGTGCCTGGAGCGCAGGTGGAAACACCATATATTCT.

Details on this clonotype: Given the absence of the conserved phenylalanine or tryptophan at the CDR3 end, a read error is likely. The chain recombines TRBV5-1 with TRBJ2-1; 12 bases are shared with TRBD2. Germline CDR1 and CDR2: SGHRS and YFSETQ. There are 15 residues in the CDR3. V gave up 4 bases and J gave up 9 bases; unmatched junction bases: 8. CDR3 nucleotides: TGCGCCAGCAGCCCCCGGACTAGCGGGACCGGTGAGCAGTTCGTC. Protein product: CASSPRTSGTGEQFV.

As to this clonotype: A much bigger clone sits one base away, suggesting this may be a read error. The chain joins TRBV6-2 or TRBV6-3 to TRBJ2-7; D remains ambiguous. V gave up 1 base and J gave up 4 bases, with 5 bases separating them. Looked up from germline, CDR1 is MNHEY and CDR2 is SVGEGT. The CDR3 sequence is 12 residues long. The CDR3 bases are TGTGCCAGCAGTTACTTGGAGTACGAGCAGTACTTC. Its protein product is CASSYLEYEQYF.

Comment on this clonotype: Sequence at one end of the junction differs from germline and may be a read error. The gene calls are TRBV11-2 and TRBJ2-1; 8 nucleotides agree with TRBD2. Germline V gene data show CDR1 as SGHAT and CDR2 as FQNNGV. The CDR3 extends over 15 amino acids. For the CDR3, the DNA is TGTGCCAGCAGCTCCGGACTAGCAGTATACAATGAGCAGATCTTC. The encoded protein is CASSSGLAVYNEQIF.

About this clonotype: A single base separates this from a much larger clone, so it may be a read error. The chain joins TRBV11-2 to TRBJ2-7, with 11 bases that match TRBD2. The CDR3 covers 15 residues. The V segment lost 5 bases and the J segment 4 bases; nucleotides outside the gene matches: 7. Germline V gives CDR1 SGHAT, CDR2 FQNNGV. In DNA form, the CDR3 reads TGTGCCAGCAGCCTAATAGCGGGAGGGTCGTACGAGCAGTACTTC. Protein product: CASSLIAGGSYEQYF.

The chain links TRBV11-2 to TRBJ2-6; D may match TRBD1 or TRBD2 (6 bases each). The V gene's germline CDR1 is SGHAT and CDR2 FQNNGV. The length of the CDR3 is 15 residues. V shed 2 bases and J shed 10 bases, with 15 bases lying between them. The CDR3 region has the DNA TGTGCCAGCAGCTTACAGGGGCCCGGGACTAACGTCCTGACTTTC. Translation gives CASSLQGPGTNVLTF.

The chain joins TRBV5-5 to TRBJ2-4, with 10 bases identical to TRBD2. Germline-derived CDR1 and CDR2 are SGHKS and YYEKEE (reference sequence). J gave up 7 bases and V 0 bases, and 10 bases lay outside the gene matches. This CDR3 has 17 amino acids. The CDR3 here is CASSLVAATSGMNIQYF. The DNA for the CDR3 is TGTGCCAGCAGCTTGGTAGCTGCTACTAGCGGGATGAACATTCAGTACTTC. The full variable domain, completed using reference TRBV5-5 and TRBJ2-4, is DAGVTQSPTHLIKTRGQQVTLRCSPISGHKSVSWYQQVLGQGPQFIFQYYEKEERGRGNFPDRFSARQFPNYSSELNVNALLLGDSALYLCASSLVAATSGMNIQYFGAGTRLSVL.

The chain links TRBV28 to TRBJ1-1, with D perhaps matching TRBD1 (6 bases). Trimming shortened V by 2 bases and J by 1 base, and 11 bases separated the two germline ends. This CDR3 is 15 amino acids long. In germline, CDR1 is MDHEN, CDR2 SYDVKM. The CDR3 sequence is CASSLPQTGNTEAFF. CDR3 DNA: TGTGCCAGCAGTTTACCCCAGACAGGGAACACTGAAGCTTTCTTT.

Remarks on this clonotype: With a much larger clone just one base away, this may be a read error. The CDR3 loop reads CASVSPTAPNSPLHF. DNA of the CDR3: TGTGCCAGCGTCTCCCCGACGGCGCCGAATTCACCCCTCCACTTT. The chain couples TRBV12-3 or TRBV12-4 to TRBJ1-6; D remains ambiguous. V shed 8 bases and J shed 7 bases, with 18 bases lying between them. The CDR3 consists of 15 residues.

A word on this clonotype: A read error may account for a junction end that differs from germline. The chain is built from TRBV4-1 and TRBJ2-3; TRBD2 agrees at 7 bases. The germline CDR1 and CDR2 sequences are MGHRA and YSYEKL. CDR3 length equals 15 residues. In DNA form, the CDR3 reads TGCGCCAGCAGCCAAGACGGGAGGAGCGCAGATACGCAGTGTTTT. Amino acids: CASSQDGRSADTQCF.

This clonotype has more than one count but fewer than ten. The rearrangement joins TRBV12-3 or TRBV12-4 to TRBJ1-5; D may be TRBD1 (6 bases). The V gene lost 2 bases and the J gene lost 4 bases, with 9 bases spanning the gap. The CDR3 runs 14 residues. CDR3 DNA sequence: TGTGCCAGCAGTTTATTAGGGGGGAATCAGCCCCAGCATTTT. Amino acid sequence: CASSLLGGNQPQHF.

This clonotype was seen repeatedly, ten times or more. V usage is TRBV12-3 or TRBV12-4 and J usage is TRBJ2-7; TRBD1 might be the D (6 bases). This CDR3 contains 18 residues. The V end lost 1 base, the J end lost 5 bases, and 24 bases lay between the germline ends. CDR3 amino acids: CASSLGGGWAGVSNEQYF. The DNA of the CDR3 is TGTGCCAGCAGTTTAGGAGGTGGCTGGGCAGGGGTGTCCAACGAGCAGTACTTC.

This clonotype was observed a handful of times. This rearrangement joins TRBV6-5 to TRBJ2-1; tentatively, D is TRBD2 (6 bases). V was pared by 0 bases and J by 9 bases, with 15 bases between. CDR3 length equals 15 residues. CDR1 and CDR2 (germline): MNHEY, SVGAGI. The CDR3 region is CASSYSGGVGSEQFF. The CDR3 DNA reads as TGTGCCAGCAGTTACTCGGGGGGAGTTGGAAGTGAGCAGTTCTTC.

This clonotype was counted at least ten times. V usage is TRBV4-1 and J usage is TRBJ1-1, with D perhaps TRBD1 (5 bases). Trimming removed 1 base from V and 10 bases from J, with 19 bases in between. The CDR3 totals 15 residues. From germline, CDR1 is MGHRA and CDR2 YSYEKL. CDR3 region: CASSQVSLVLRGAFF. Here the CDR3 DNA reads TGCGCCAGCAGCCAAGTCTCCTTGGTCCTAAGGGGAGCTTTCTTT.

Note on this clonotype: The junction does not match germline at one end; this may be a read error. The V and J genes are TRBV11-2 and TRBJ2-2, with TRBD2 as a possible D gene (5 bases). CDR3 length equals 16 residues. The germline CDR1 and CDR2 sequences are SGHAT and FQNNGV. The CDR3 coding sequence is TGTGCCTGCAGCTTAGGATGGAGGCGAGGCACCGGGGAGCTGCTTTTT. Translated: CACSLGWRRGTGELLF.

The chain employs TRBV29-1 and TRBJ2-4; D gene uncertain. Deletions cut 8 bases from V and 3 bases from J, with 14 bases between. The CDR3 has 13 amino acids. Germline V CDR1 and CDR2: SQVTM, ANQGSEA. CDR3 amino acids: CSIQAPGKNIQYF. The CDR3 DNA reads as TGCAGCATTCAGGCCCCAGGCAAAAACATTCAGTACTTC.

For this clonotype: Because the CDR3 is missing its conserved closing phenylalanine or tryptophan, this is likely a read error. The DNA is left out, because the CDR3 cannot be placed on it with certainty; the CDR3 is given as TCRdb lists it. The rearrangement links TRBV21-1 to TRBJ2-2; the listed D gene, TRBD2, was not tested against the DNA. TRBV21-1 corresponds to a pseudogene. With termini counted, the CDR3 has 19 amino acids. The CDR3 loop reads CASSNRAPEGDKVAGELFS.

The J gene is TRBJ2-1, the V gene TRBV24-1; 13 bases line up with TRBD2. V lost 5 bases to trimming and J lost 2 bases; unmatched junction nucleotides: 11. In germline, CDR1 is KGHDR, CDR2 SFDVKD. The CDR3 spans 19 residues. CDR3 sequence (DNA): TGTGCCACCAGTGTGACTAGCGGGAGGACAGGGCGACCCTACAATGAGCAGTTCTTC. This gives the protein CATSVTSGRTGRPYNEQFF.

The sample holds one count of this clonotype. One end of the junction is discordant with germline, which a read error may explain. The rearrangement joins TRBV11-2 to TRBJ2-7; a weak D match, TRBD1 (6 bases). Germline V gene lookup returns CDR1 SGHAT and CDR2 FQNNGV. The CDR3 totals 14 residues. The CDR3 is CASSPSDRVYVQYF. CDR3 DNA: TGTGCCAGCAGCCCCTCGGACAGAGTCTACGTGCAGTACTTC.

The V gene is TRBV11-2, the J gene TRBJ2-1; maybe TRBD2 (6 bases). The length of the CDR3 is 16 residues. Germline lookup yields CDR1 SGHAT and CDR2 FQNNGV. V was cut by 3 bases and J by 8 bases, with 20 bases left in between. CDR3 nucleotide sequence: TGTGCCAGCAGCTTTATGCGGGGTAGCTCCTATGATGAGCAGTTCTTC. Translated, it gives CASSFMRGSSYDEQFF.

This clonotype has just one count. A much more abundant neighbour one base away suggests this may be a read error. Since no conserved phenylalanine or tryptophan closes the CDR3, a read error is the likely cause. This rearrangement joins TRBV28 to TRBJ1-1, with D unresolved. Trimming removed 5 bases from V and 4 bases from J, with 17 bases in between. Germline-derived CDR1 and CDR2 are MDHEN and SYDVKM. The CDR3 covers 15 residues. The CDR3 sequence: CASSPLTLLGTEAFI. DNA for the CDR3: TGTGCCAGCAGTCCGCTGACTCTTCTGGGCACTGAAGCTTTCATT.

Concerning this clonotype: The junction shows a germline mismatch at one end, possibly a read error. The V gene is TRBV12-3 or TRBV12-4, the J gene TRBJ1-5; D gene uncertain. The CDR3 has 14 residues. The CDR3 region has the DNA TGTGCCTACACAACATTACATAGCAATCAGCCCCAACATTTT. Amino acids: CAYTTLHSNQPQHF.

This clonotype was seen repeatedly, ten times or more. V is TRBV6-6 and J is TRBJ1-5; no clear D gene. The CDR3 loop spans 13 amino acids. The germline CDR1 and CDR2 sequences are MNHNY and SVGAGI (reference sequence). V lost 5 bases, J lost 2 bases, and 7 bases lay in between. CDR3 sequence: CASSDVGNQPQHF. CDR3 sequence (DNA): TGTGCCAGCAGTGATGTGGGCAATCAGCCCCAGCATTTT.

Details on this clonotype: The junction and the germline gene differ at one end; a read error may be behind it. The chain has TRBV11-2 and TRBJ2-1; D gene ambiguous. This CDR3 contains 15 residues. CDR1 and CDR2 (germline): SGHAT, FQNNGV. CDR3 DNA sequence: TGTGCCAGCGGCTTAGTGGCCCTGCGGTACAATGAGCAGTTTTTC. It is translated as CASGLVALRYNEQFF.

This clonotype was recorded many times. V and J are TRBV6-5 and TRBJ1-1; D gene unclear. The CDR3 loop spans 13 amino acids. The V gene's germline CDR1 is MNHEY and CDR2 SVGAGI. V lost 2 bases to trimming and J lost 1 base, with 5 bases between them. The CDR3 DNA reads TGTGCCAGCAGTTACAACGCGAACACTGAAGCTTTCTTT. It is translated as CASSYNANTEAFF.

About this clonotype: The junction differs from germline at one of its ends, possibly a read error. V and J are TRBV28 and TRBJ2-1, with D hard to call. Looked up from germline, CDR1 is MDHEN and CDR2 is SYDVKM. CDR3 size: 18 residues. The CDR3 protein is CASCFSPWLGISYNEQFF. DNA of the CDR3: TGTGCCAGCTGTTTTTCCCCTTGGCTAGGGATCTCCTACAATGAGCAGTTCTTC.

Of note for this clonotype: A read error may be the cause here, since a much bigger clone is one base away. The chain employs TRBV6-5 and TRBJ2-5, with D possibly TRBD2 on 6 matching bases. Germline V gene data show CDR1 as MNHEY and CDR2 as SVGAGI. The V end lost 6 bases, the J end lost 1 base, and 21 bases lay between the germline ends. The CDR3 loop spans 17 amino acids. This CDR3 reads CASSASWRAGPQETQYF. The CDR3 nucleotides read TGTGCCAGCAGCGCATCTTGGAGGGCCGGGCCCCAAGAGACCCAGTACTTC.

To note about this clonotype: One junction end does not reproduce the germline sequence, and a read error may be involved. J is TRBJ2-2 and V is TRBV11-2, with 7 bases identical to TRBD2. In germline, CDR1 is SGHAT, CDR2 FQNNGV. The CDR3 extends over 16 amino acids. DNA for the CDR3: TGTGCCATCAGCTTAGAAGCGCGGGAGAACACCTGGGAGCTGTTTTTT. Translation gives CAISLEARENTWELFF.

This clonotype was recorded many times. The chain recombines TRBV12-3 or TRBV12-4 with TRBJ2-3, with D possibly being TRBD2 (6 bases). V shed 1 base and J shed 1 base, with 12 bases lying between them. CDR3 length: 16 residues. The CDR3 loop reads CASSLVPGLGTDTQYF. CDR3 bases: TGTGCCAGCAGTTTAGTCCCGGGACTTGGCACAGATACGCAGTATTTT.

Details on this clonotype: This may stem from a read error, because a much larger clone lies one nucleotide away. The J gene is TRBJ2-7, the V gene TRBV29-1; TRBD2 agrees at 13 bases. The CDR3 has 12 amino acids. Germline-derived CDR1 and CDR2 are SQVTM and ANQGSEA. Here the CDR3 reads CSVLAGGGERYF. In DNA form, the CDR3 reads TGCAGCGTACTAGCGGGAGGGGGCGAGCGGTACTTC.

This clonotype appeared many times. The chain carries TRBV5-6 and TRBJ2-3; possible D gene TRBD2, 5 bases. Per germline, CDR1 SGHDT and CDR2 YYEEEE. The length of the CDR3 is 14 residues. V lost 1 base, J lost 4 bases, and 10 bases lay in between. The CDR3 loop reads CASSLIGVADTQYF. CDR3 coding DNA: TGTGCCAGCAGCTTGATCGGGGTAGCAGATACGCAGTATTTT.